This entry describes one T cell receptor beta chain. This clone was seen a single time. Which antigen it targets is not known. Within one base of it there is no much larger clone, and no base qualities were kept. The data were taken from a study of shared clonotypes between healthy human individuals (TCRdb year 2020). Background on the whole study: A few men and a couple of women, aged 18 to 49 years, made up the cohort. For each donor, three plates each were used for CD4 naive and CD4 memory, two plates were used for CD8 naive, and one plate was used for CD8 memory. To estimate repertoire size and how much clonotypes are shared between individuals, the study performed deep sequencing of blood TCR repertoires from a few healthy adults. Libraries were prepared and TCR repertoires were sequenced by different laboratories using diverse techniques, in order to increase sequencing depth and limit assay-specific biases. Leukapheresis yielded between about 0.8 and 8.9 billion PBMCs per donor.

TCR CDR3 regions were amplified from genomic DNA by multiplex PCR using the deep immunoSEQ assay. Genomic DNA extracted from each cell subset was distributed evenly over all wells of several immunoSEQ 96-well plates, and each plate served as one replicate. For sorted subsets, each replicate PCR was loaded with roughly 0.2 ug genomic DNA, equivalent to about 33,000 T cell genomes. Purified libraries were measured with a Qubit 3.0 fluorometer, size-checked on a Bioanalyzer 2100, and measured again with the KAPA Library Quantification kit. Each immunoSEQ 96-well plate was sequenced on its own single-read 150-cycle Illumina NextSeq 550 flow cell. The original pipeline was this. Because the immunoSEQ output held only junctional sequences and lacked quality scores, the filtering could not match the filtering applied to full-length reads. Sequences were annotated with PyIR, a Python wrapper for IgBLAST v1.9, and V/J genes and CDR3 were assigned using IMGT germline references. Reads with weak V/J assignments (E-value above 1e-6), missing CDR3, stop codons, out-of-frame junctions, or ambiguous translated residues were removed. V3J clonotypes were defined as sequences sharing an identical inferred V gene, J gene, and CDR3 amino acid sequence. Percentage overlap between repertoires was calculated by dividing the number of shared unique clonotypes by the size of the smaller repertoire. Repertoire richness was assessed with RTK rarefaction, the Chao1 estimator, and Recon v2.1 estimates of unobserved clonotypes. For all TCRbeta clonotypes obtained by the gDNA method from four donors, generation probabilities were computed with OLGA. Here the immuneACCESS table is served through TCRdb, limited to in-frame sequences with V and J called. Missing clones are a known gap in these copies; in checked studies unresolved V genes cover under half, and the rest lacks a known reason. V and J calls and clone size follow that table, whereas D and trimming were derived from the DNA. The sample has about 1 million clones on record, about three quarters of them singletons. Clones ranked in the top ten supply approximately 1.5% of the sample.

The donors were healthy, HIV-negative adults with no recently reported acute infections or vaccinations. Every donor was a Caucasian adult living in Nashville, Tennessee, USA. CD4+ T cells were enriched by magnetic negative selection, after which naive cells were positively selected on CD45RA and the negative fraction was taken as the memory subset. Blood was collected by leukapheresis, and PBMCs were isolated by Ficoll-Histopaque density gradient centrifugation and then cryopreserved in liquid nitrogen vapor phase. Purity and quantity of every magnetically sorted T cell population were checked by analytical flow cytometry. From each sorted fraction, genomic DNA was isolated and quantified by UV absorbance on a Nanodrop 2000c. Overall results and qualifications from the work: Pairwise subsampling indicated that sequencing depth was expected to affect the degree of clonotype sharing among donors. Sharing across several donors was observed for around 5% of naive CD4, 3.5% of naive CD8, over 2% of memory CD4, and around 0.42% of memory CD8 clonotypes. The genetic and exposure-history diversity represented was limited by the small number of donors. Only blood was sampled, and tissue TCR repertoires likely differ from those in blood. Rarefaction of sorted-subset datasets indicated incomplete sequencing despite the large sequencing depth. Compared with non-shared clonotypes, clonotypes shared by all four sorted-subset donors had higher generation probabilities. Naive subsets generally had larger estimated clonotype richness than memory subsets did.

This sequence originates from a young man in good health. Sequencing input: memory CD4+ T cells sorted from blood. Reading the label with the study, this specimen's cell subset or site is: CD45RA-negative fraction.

The CDR3 sequence is CASRYLDEQYF. The nucleotides are TGCGCCAGCAGATACTTGGACGAGCAGTACTTC. Recombination joined TRBV10-2 with TRBJ2-7; the D gene assignment is ambiguous. V sheds 6 bases and J sheds 5 bases, leaving 8 bases between their ends. From cysteine to phenylalanine, the CDR3 is 11 amino acids long. Only the CDR3 DNA stays, 33 bases, in frame from base 1. The germline V gene supplies CDR1 WSHSY and CDR2 SAAADI.